The clone carrying this T cell receptor (beta chain) was seen a handful of times. Antigen unknown. In the PCR, 60 Vbeta and 13 Jbeta primers were used. The table came from immunoSEQ multiplex PCR; TCRdb's copy has only in-frame clones and leaves some out. The table records 100,000 to 150,000 clones, about 75% of them present only once. The sample belongs to a study of cytomegalovirus exposure and HLA in healthy donors. The study, taken as a whole, reports: Many donors carried some public TCRs, although rarity characterized most TCR sequences. A later analysis linked a missense variant in DCLRE1C to the trimming of TCR beta V and J genes.

Sequenced material: PBMCs. The clonotype originates from a man aged 60-69 years in good health and CMV-seropositive.

The CDR3 region has the DNA TGTGCCAGTAGTATTCTGACCAGGGGTAGTAGCAATCAGCCCCAGCATTTT. It is translated as CASSILTRGSSNQPQHF. The chain carries TRBV19 and TRBJ1-5; maybe TRBD1 (6 bases). Looked up from germline, CDR1 is LNHDA and CDR2 is SQIVND (reference sequence). With 3 bases removed from V and 0 bases from J, the gap between germline ends came to 15 bases. This CDR3 spans 17 amino acids.